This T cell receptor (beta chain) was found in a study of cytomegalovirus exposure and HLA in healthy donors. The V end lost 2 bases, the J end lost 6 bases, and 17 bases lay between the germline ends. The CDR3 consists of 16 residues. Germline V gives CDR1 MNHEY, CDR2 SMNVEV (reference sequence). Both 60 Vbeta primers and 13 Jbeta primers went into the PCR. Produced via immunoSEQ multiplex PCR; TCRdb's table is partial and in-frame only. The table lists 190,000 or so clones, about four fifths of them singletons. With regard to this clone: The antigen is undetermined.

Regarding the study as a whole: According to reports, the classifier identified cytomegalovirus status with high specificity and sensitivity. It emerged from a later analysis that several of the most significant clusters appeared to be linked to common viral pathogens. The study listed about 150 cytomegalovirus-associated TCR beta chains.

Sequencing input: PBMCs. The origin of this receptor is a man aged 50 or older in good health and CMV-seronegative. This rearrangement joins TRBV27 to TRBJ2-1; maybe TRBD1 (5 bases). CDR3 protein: CASSLLGRKGVNEQFF. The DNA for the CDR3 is TGTGCCAGCAGTTTACTAGGGCGTAAAGGGGTCAATGAGCAGTTCTTC.